Below, 6 T cell receptor beta chains from the same sample are listed, as sequenced in a study of cytomegalovirus exposure and HLA in healthy donors. 13 Jbeta primers and 60 Vbeta primers were used for the PCR. Produced via immunoSEQ multiplex PCR; TCRdb's table is partial and in-frame only. The repertoire includes approximately 110,000 clones, around 82% of them detected once, and less than 6% sits in the top ten. The sequencing input was PBMCs. These receptors all stem from a woman under 40 in good health and CMV-seropositive.

The CDR3 DNA is TGTGCCAGCAGCGGGGTGGGTGATACGCAGTATTTT. This gives the protein CASSGVGDTQYF. This sequence joins TRBV27 and TRBJ2-3; tentatively, D is TRBD2 (5 bases). Germline CDR1 reads MNHEY; CDR2 reads SMNVEV (reference sequence). There are 12 residues in the CDR3. V dropped 6 bases and J dropped 6 bases, with 10 bases sitting between them.

The chain carries TRBV29-1 and TRBJ2-1; 14 bases are shared with TRBD2. In germline, CDR1 is SQVTM, CDR2 ANQGSEA. With 8 bases clipped from V and 9 bases from J, the junction kept 9 bases outside the gene matches. The CDR3 has 14 amino acids. This CDR3 is CSTRTSGRRGEQFF. CDR3 DNA: TGCAGCACAAGGACTAGCGGGAGGAGGGGTGAGCAGTTCTTC.

The chain couples TRBV5-1 to TRBJ2-5, with 10 bases identical to TRBD2. The trim removed 4 bases at V and 5 bases at J, leaving 11 bases unmatched. The CDR3 spans 16 residues. Germline V gives CDR1 SGHRS, CDR2 YFSETQ. The CDR3: CASSRPSGSAGETQYF. In DNA, the CDR3 is TGCGCCAGCAGCCGCCCTAGCGGGAGTGCTGGGGAGACCCAGTACTTC.

The genes are TRBV5-1 and TRBJ1-1; 12 bases match TRBD1. Germline V lookup: CDR1 SGHRS, CDR2 YFSETQ. J lost 5 bases, V lost 3 bases, and 8 bases had no gene match. The CDR3 consists of 16 residues. The CDR3 region is CASSYGTGGALTEAFF. CDR3 in DNA: TGCGCCAGCAGCTATGGGACAGGGGGCGCATTAACTGAAGCTTTCTTT.

This clone was detected a few times. The chain carries TRBV30 and TRBJ2-1; 7 bases are a match to TRBD2. CDR1 is GTSNPN and CDR2 is SVGIG in the germline V gene (reference sequence). The CDR3 consists of 13 residues. The J segment lost 1 base and the V segment lost 3 bases, leaving 0 bases of the junction unmatched. The CDR3 reads CAWRAGSYNEQFF. The DNA for the CDR3 is TGTGCCTGGAGAGCGGGATCCTACAATGAGCAGTTCTTC.

The table lists this clone with a few counts. This chain connects TRBV9 to TRBJ2-2; TRBD2 is a possible D gene (5 bases). The CDR3 consists of 15 residues. Between the trimmed V and J ends, which lost 0 bases and 3 bases, there was a span of 9 bases. CDR1 is SGDLS and CDR2 is YYNGEE in the germline V gene. The CDR3 DNA follows: TGTGCCAGCAGCGTAGCTTGGGGAGACACCGGGGAGCTGTTTTTT. Translating it yields CASSVAWGDTGELFF.